This T cell receptor beta chain was documented in a study of blood T cell repertoires in COVID-19. This CDR3 is built from 12 residues. The germline V gene has CDR1 SGHRS and CDR2 YFSETQ. The V and J ends lost 5 bases and 2 bases respectively, with 8 bases between them. The data were produced by immunoSEQ multiplex PCR, yet TCRdb's version contains in-frame clones alone and is incomplete. The table lists approximately 200,000 clones, roughly 88% of them singletons. The cohort comprised adults aged roughly 18 to 90 years residing in about two dozen US areas. The genes are TRBV5-1 and TRBJ2-7; no clear D gene. This TCR was sampled from a woman aged 25-40 years who had recovered from COVID-19. The sample comprised PBMCs or T cells enriched from blood (not recorded which). The CDR3, as DNA: TGCGCCAGCAGAGCTGACACCTACGAGCAGTACTTC. It encodes CASRADTYEQYF.